This TCR beta chain derives from a study of OX40 agonist ivuxolimab in advanced cancers. Clones were sequenced by immunoSEQ multiplex PCR, and TCRdb holds only the in-frame ones, with some missing. The sample holds tens of thousands of clones, about 90% seen once. The sequence came from an adult with an advanced solid tumor such as melanoma, head and neck, liver or kidney cancer. The sample in question was CD4+ or CD8+ T cells sorted from blood, obtained in a trial of the OX40 agonist ivuxolimab.

This CDR3 reads CASSLGSSSPLHF. CDR3 DNA sequence: TGTGCCAGCAGCTTAGGTTCAAGTTCACCCCTCCACTTT. The V and J genes are TRBV7-2 and TRBJ1-6; D is undetermined. Looked up from germline, CDR1 is SGHTA and CDR2 is FQGNSA. With 1 base removed from V and 9 bases from J, the gap between germline ends came to 7 bases. This CDR3 is 13 amino acids long.